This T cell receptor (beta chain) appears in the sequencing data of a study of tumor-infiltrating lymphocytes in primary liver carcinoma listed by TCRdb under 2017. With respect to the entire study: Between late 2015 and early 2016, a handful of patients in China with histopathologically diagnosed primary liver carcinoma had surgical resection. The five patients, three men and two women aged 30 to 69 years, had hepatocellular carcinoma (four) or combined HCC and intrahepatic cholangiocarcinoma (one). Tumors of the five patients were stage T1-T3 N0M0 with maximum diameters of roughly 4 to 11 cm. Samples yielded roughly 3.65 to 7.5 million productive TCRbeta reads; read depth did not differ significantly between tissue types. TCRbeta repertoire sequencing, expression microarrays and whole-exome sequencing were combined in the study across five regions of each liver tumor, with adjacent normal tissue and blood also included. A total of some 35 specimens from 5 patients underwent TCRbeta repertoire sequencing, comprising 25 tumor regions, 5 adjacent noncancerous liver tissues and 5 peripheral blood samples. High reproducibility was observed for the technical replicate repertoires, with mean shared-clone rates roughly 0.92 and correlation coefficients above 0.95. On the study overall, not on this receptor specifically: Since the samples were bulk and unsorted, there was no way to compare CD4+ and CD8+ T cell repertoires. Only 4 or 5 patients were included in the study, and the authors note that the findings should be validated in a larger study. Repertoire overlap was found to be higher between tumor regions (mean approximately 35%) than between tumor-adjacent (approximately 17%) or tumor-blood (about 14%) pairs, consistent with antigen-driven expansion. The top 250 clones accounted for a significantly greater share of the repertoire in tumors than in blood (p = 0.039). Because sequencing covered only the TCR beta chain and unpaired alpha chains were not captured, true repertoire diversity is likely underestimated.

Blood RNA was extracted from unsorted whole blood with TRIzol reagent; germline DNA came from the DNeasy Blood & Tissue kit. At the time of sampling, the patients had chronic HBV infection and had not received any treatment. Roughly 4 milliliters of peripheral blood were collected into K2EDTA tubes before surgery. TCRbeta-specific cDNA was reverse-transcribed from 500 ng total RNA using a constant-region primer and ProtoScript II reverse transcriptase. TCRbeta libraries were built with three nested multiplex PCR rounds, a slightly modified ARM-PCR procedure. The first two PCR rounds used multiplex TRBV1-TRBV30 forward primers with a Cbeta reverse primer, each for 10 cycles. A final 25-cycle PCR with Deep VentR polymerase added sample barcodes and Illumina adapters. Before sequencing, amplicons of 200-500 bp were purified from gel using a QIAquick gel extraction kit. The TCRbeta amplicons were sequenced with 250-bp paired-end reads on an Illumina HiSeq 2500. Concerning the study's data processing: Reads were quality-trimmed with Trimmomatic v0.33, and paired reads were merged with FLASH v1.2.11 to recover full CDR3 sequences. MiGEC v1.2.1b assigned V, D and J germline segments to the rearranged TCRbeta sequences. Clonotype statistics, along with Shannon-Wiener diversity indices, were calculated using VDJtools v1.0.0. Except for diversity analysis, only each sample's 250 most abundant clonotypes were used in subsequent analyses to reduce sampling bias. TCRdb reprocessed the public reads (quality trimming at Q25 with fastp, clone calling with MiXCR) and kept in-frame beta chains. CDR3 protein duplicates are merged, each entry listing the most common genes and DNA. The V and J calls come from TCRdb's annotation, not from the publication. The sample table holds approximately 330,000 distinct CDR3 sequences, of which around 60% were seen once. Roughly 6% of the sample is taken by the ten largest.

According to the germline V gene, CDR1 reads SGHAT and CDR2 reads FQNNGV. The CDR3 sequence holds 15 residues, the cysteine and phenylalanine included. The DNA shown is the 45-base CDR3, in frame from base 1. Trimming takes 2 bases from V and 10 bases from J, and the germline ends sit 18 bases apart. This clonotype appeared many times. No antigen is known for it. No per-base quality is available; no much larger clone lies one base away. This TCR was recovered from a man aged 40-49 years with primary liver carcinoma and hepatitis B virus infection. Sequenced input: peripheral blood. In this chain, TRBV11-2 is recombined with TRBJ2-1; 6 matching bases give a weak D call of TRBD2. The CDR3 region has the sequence CASSLISGELGEQFF. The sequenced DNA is TGTGCCAGCAGCTTAATCTCGGGAGAGTTAGGCGAGCAGTTCTTC.